The entry that follows covers one TCR beta chain sequence. Its target antigen remains unknown. Per-base quality was not reported, and no clone a single base away is much larger than it. Collaborating institutions collected whole blood in K2EDTA tubes following their own protocols. For TCRbeta analysis, collaborator samples were shipped as frozen whole blood, as isolated PBMCs, or as DNA extracted from either sample type. Sequences LGHDT (CDR1) and YNNKEL (CDR2) are obtained from the germline V gene (reference sequence). The CDR3 numbers 14 residues from cysteine through phenylalanine. The only DNA kept is the CDR3, 42 bases in frame from the first base. The junction carries 8 bases between V and J, which are trimmed by 4 bases and 1 base respectively. TCRbeta CDR3 regions were amplified from genomic DNA using the immunoSEQ Assay, a bias-controlled multiplex PCR. On the study's bioinformatics: The number of nucleated cells in each sample was estimated by amplification of reference gene primers within the assay. Sequence reads were collapsed and filtered to measure the absolute abundance of every unique TCRbeta CDR3 rearrangement. For each sample, productive Simpson clonality was calculated as the square root of Simpson's diversity index across productive rearrangements. TCRdb re-hosts the immuneACCESS table, in-frame sequences only. Its copies lack some clones; in the studies checked, an unresolved V gene accounts for under half of them, and the cause for the rest is not known. V, J and clone size reflect that table, while D and trimming were determined from the DNA. This sample is represented by some 180,000 clones; 70% to 90% of them were singletons. Roughly a fifth of the sample is in the top ten clones.

The entry originates in a study of blood T cell repertoires in COVID-19 (dated by TCRdb to the early 2020s). Turning to the overall study: The collaborator samples originated in the United States, Italy and Spain and spanned the acute and convalescent phases of COVID-19. The prospective study material was composed of cDNA or gDNA derived from T cells, B-cell-depleted T cells, or PBMCs. Deeply sampled blood TCRbeta repertoires from subjects exposed to, actively infected with, or recovered from COVID-19 were included in the dataset. A freely available public database, intended as a resource for researchers studying the immune response to SARS-CoV-2, is where the repertoires were released. Samples were obtained from the ongoing ImmuneRACE study (first 160 participants) and from about 1,300 subjects provided by 6 global collaborators. A de-identified subject ID, COVID-19 status, age in years and sex were almost always included in the sample metadata. Where available, HLA class I and class II types were obtained from metadata supplied by the sample provider rather than from assay-based typing.

What the research found in general, with its limitations: Clinical and demographic metadata were provided uncurated, with the amount varying by source and participant.

The clonotype comes from a man aged 60 to 69 with active or convalescent COVID-19. This chain is built from TRBV3-1 (or the pseudogene TRBV3-2) and TRBJ1-3; the D gene is perhaps TRBD1, from 5 matching bases. The source material was peripheral blood. The nucleotides read TGTGCCAGCAGCCCAGGACATTCTGGAAACACCATATATTTT. Its coded protein is CASSPGHSGNTIYF.